This is a list of T cell receptor beta chains from one sample in a study of OX40 agonist ivuxolimab in advanced cancers. Sequencing was performed with immunoSEQ multiplex PCR; in TCRdb, only in-frame clones are kept and a portion is missing. This sample yields under 70,000 clones, of which over 75% are seen a single time; more than 10% belongs to the top ten. The sample in question was CD4+ or CD8+ T cells sorted from blood, obtained in a trial of the OX40 agonist ivuxolimab. These receptors originate from an adult with an advanced solid tumor such as melanoma, head and neck, liver or kidney cancer. CDR3s include the opening cysteine and the closing phenylalanine or tryptophan. Clone size, where shown, is once, few, many, or a class for clones that have expanded.

j_call	v_call	clone_size	cdr3_aa
TRBJ1-1	TRBV28	-	CASGLPSGSAFF
TRBJ2-5	TRBV5-1	-	CASSDGGTAGETQYF
TRBJ1-2	TRBV7-6	once	CASSLAEDYGYTF
TRBJ2-5	TRBV28	-	CASIGGGAGQETQYF
TRBJ1-2	TRBV19	few	CASTPRTGRYGYTF
TRBJ1-6	TRBV19	-	CASSITWSSYNSPLHF
TRBJ2-1	TRBV14	once	CASSQGKGYQRHNEQFF
TRBJ2-4	TRBV5-6	-	CASSLFKNIQYF
TRBJ1-3	TRBV6-1	-	CASSQPSYSGNTIYF
TRBJ2-1	TRBV9	-	CASSSTGATYNEQFF
TRBJ2-7	TRBV5-1	-	CASSLEVFGTYEQYF
TRBJ2-3	TRBV29-1	-	CSVAGAGSAPDTQYF
TRBJ2-3	TRBV4-1	-	CASSTTSGGPDTQYF
TRBJ2-6	TRBV5-1	-	CASSPASGGLFGANVLTF
TRBJ2-5	TRBV7-3	-	CASSLRGSGTQYF
TRBJ2-7	TRBV6-9	-	CASSYGTSYEQYF
TRBJ2-1	TRBV2	-	CASTEGFLLNEQFF
TRBJ2-1	TRBV2	-	CASSKVDRGRIYNEQFF
TRBJ2-7	TRBV14	-	CASSQVEGAGSYEQYF
TRBJ1-4	TRBV5-6	-	CASSLQGAGKKLFF
TRBJ2-3	TRBV2	-	CASSDGRVVSTDTQYF
TRBJ2-1	TRBV11-3	-	CASSLDQNRVDEQFF
TRBJ2-7	TRBV29-1	-	CSVTEAYEQYF
TRBJ2-5	TRBV6-9	-	CASKGRGWQETQYF
TRBJ2-5	TRBV5-1	-	CASSPNPQETQYF
TRBJ1-3	TRBV9	-	CASSFRDRGRGNTIYF
TRBJ1-2	TRBV6-6	-	CASSYSQYGYTF
TRBJ2-1	TRBV4-1	once	CASSQGGGRYNEQFF
TRBJ2-3	TRBV5-6	-	CASSSKPTDTQYF
TRBJ2-5	TRBV2	-	CASMRTGLETQYF
TRBJ1-2	TRBV6-5	-	CASSTAGGANYGYTF
TRBJ1-2	TRBV28	-	CASSSSGIYGYTF
TRBJ1-5	TRBV28	-	CASSLWQGEDQPQHF
TRBJ1-1	TRBV9	-	CASSVASLGQMNTEAFF
TRBJ2-3	TRBV6-6	-	CASSSFGDTQYF
TRBJ1-3	TRBV21-1	once	CASSTLTGDSGNTIYF
TRBJ2-2	TRBV15	-	CATSRETPGNTGELFF
TRBJ2-5	TRBV10-3	-	CAISEVHREGETQYF
TRBJ1-2	TRBV28	-	CASSLTGLYGYTF
TRBJ2-1	TRBV6-6	-	CASSRTSGYNEQFF
TRBJ2-3	TRBV29-1	-	CSVEDRVTGLFSTDTQYF